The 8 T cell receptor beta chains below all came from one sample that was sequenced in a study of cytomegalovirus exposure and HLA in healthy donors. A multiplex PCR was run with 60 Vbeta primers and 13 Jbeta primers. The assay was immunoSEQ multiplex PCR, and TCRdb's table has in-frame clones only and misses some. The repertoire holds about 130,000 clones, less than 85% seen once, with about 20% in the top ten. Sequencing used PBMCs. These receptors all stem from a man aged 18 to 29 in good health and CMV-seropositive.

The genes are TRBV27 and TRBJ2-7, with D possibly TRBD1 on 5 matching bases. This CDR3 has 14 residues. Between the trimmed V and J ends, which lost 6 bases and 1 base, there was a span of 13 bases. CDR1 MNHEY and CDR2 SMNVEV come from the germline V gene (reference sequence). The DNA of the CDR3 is TGTGCCAGCAGCTTTATTCAGGGTTCCTACGAGCAGTACTTC. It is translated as CASSFIQGSYEQYF.

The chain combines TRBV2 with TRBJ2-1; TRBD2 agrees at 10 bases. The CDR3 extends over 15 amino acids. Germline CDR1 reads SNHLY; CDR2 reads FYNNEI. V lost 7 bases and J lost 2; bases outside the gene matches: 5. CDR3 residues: CASILSGGTYNEQFF. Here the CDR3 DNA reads TGTGCCAGCATTCTTAGCGGGGGGACCTACAATGAGCAGTTCTTC.

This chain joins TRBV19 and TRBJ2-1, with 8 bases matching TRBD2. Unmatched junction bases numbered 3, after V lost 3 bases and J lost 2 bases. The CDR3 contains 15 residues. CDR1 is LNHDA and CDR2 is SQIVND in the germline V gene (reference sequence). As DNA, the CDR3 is TGTGCCAGTAGTATTGGCGGGGGGACCTACAATGAGCAGTTCTTC. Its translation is CASSIGGGTYNEQFF.

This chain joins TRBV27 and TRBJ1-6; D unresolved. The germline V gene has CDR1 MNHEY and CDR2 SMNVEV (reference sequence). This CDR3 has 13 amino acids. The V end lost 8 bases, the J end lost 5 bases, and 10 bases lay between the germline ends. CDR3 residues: CASSVLNNSPLHF. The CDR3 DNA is TGTGCCAGCTCCGTCCTAAATAATTCACCCCTCCACTTT.

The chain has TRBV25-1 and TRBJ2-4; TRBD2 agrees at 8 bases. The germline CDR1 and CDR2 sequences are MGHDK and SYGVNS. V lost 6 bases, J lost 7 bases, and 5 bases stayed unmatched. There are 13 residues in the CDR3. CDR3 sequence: CASSGGGFNIQYF. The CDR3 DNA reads TGTGCCAGCAGCGGGGGGGGGTTTAACATTCAGTACTTC. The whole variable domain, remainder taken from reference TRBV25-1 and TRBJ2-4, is EADIYQTPRYLVIGTGKKITLECSQTMGHDKMYWYQQDPGMELHLIHYSYGVNSTEKGDLSSESTVSRIRTEHFPLTLESARPSHTSQYLCASSGGGFNIQYFGAGTRLSVL.

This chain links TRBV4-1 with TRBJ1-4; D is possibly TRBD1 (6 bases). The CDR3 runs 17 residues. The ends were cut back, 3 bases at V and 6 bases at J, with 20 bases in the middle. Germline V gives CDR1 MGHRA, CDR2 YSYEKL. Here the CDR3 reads CASSQYSPGAGDEKLFF. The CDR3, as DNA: TGCGCCAGCAGCCAGTACTCACCAGGGGCTGGCGATGAAAAACTGTTTTTT.

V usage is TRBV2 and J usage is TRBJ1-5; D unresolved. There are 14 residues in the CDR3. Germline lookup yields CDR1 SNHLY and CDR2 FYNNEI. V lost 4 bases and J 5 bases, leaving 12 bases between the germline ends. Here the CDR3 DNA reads TGTGCCAGCAGTGTGGGCGTCAGAGATCAGCCCCAGCATTTT. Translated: CASSVGVRDQPQHF.

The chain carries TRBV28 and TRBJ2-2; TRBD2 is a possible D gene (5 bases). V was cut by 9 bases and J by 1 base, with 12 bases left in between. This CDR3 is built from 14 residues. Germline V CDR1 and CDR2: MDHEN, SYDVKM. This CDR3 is CASIRGGNTGELFF. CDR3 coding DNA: TGTGCCAGTATTCGGGGTGGGAACACCGGGGAGCTGTTTTTT.